Listed here are 16 T cell receptor beta chains from one sample, sequenced in a study of Graves' ophthalmopathy and Graves' hyperthyroidism. Amplification of TCR beta CDR3 regions used RNA transcripts. HTBI primers were employed in first-round RT-PCR, then a second-round multiplex PCR followed. In TCRdb, the multiplex PCR reads were re-called with MiXCR into one record per CDR3 protein. This table holds 300,000 or so distinct CDR3 sequences, around a sixth found once. Source material: peripheral blood. These receptors originate from an adult man with Graves' ophthalmopathy.

This clonotype has a count of ten or more. CDR3 coding DNA: TGCAGTGCTAGAGATGCAAACAGGAAAACCTACGAGCAGTACTTC. It specifies CSARDANRKTYEQYF. This sequence joins TRBV20-1 and TRBJ2-7, with D possibly matching TRBD1 (5 bases). V was cut by 0 bases and J by 2 bases, with 14 bases left in between. Germline values: CDR1 DFQATT, CDR2 SNEGSKA (reference sequence). The CDR3 is made up of 15 amino acids.

The chain combines TRBV6-1 with TRBJ1-6, with 11 bases lining up with TRBD1. This CDR3 region has 16 residues. With V trimmed by 6 bases and J by 9 bases, 10 bases remained unmatched. Germline V lookup: CDR1 MNHNS, CDR2 SASEGT. The CDR3 reads CASSPRTGGESSPLHF. The CDR3 region has the DNA TGTGCCAGCAGCCCGAGGACAGGGGGCGAGAGTTCACCCCTCCACTTT.

This clonotype was detected ten times or more. The chain carries TRBV18 and TRBJ1-1; D is uncertain. Deletions cut 3 bases from V and 4 bases from J, with 12 bases between. The CDR3 has 14 residues. Germline CDR1 reads KGHSH; CDR2 reads LQKENI. The CDR3 region is CASSPVAGGTEAFF. The CDR3 DNA reads TGTGCCAGCTCACCGGTGGCCGGCGGCACTGAAGCTTTCTTT.

This clonotype was detected many times. The rearrangement joins TRBV6-2 or TRBV6-3 to TRBJ1-1; TRBD1 agrees at 10 bases. The CDR3 covers 15 residues. Germline V gives CDR1 MNHEY, CDR2 SVGEGT. With V trimmed by 5 bases and J by 4 bases, 7 bases remained unmatched. CDR3: CASSGGTGVFTEAFF. CDR3 sequence (DNA): TGTGCCAGCAGTGGCGGGACAGGGGTTTTCACTGAAGCTTTCTTT.

The V and J genes are TRBV3-1 and TRBJ1-1; the D gene is possibly TRBD1 (5 bases). The CDR3 is 14 amino acids. Germline V gives CDR1 LGHDT, CDR2 YNNKEL (reference sequence). V was trimmed by 0 bases and J by 10 bases, leaving 15 bases between them. This CDR3 reads CASSQDSGVSGAFF. In DNA, the CDR3 is TGTGCCAGCAGCCAAGATTCGGGGGTATCAGGAGCTTTCTTT.

This clonotype was observed a few times. The chain joins TRBV3-1 to TRBJ1-2; D not certain. This CDR3 contains 12 residues. The germline V and J ends were trimmed by 0 bases and 8 bases, with 7 bases remaining between them. Germline V gives CDR1 LGHDT, CDR2 YNNKEL (reference sequence). The CDR3 DNA reads as TGTGCCAGCAGCCAAGAATTCCGGGGCTACACCTTC. Translation gives CASSQEFRGYTF. Filled out from reference TRBV3-1 and TRBJ1-2, the complete variable domain reads DTAVSQTPKYLVTQMGNDKSIKCEQNLGHDTMYWYKQDSKKFLKIMFSYNNKELIINETVPNRFSPKSPDKAHLNLHINSLELGDSAVYFCASSQEFRGYTFGSGTRLTVV.

This clonotype was recorded many times. The chain combines TRBV11-2 with TRBJ2-5; TRBD2 matches at 11 bases. Germline trimming cut 1 base from V and 3 bases from J; bases unmatched to any gene: 7. Germline V lookup: CDR1 SGHAT, CDR2 FQNNGV. The CDR3 totals 17 residues. Written as DNA, the CDR3 is TGTGCCAGCAGCTTAGGACTAGCGGGGTTGGGAGAAGAGACCCAGTACTTC. It yields the protein CASSLGLAGLGEETQYF.

This clonotype has a count of ten or more. CDR3 DNA: TGTGCCAGCAGACAACACGGGACAACCCCCTACGAGCAGTACTTC. The encoded protein is CASRQHGTTPYEQYF. J is TRBJ2-7 and V is TRBV7-2, with D possibly matching TRBD1 (6 bases). This CDR3 region has 15 residues. The germline V and J ends were trimmed by 6 bases and 2 bases, with 17 bases remaining between them. CDR1 SGHTA and CDR2 FQGNSA come from the germline V gene.

This clonotype was detected many times. This chain joins TRBV6-1 and TRBJ2-7; TRBD1 matches 8 bases. CDR3 length: 15 residues. Per the germline V gene, CDR1 is MNHNS and CDR2 is SASEGT. V dropped 2 bases and J dropped 2; count of bases not matched to a gene: 5. The CDR3 sequence is CASSEWAGGTYEQYF. CDR3 coding DNA: TGTGCCAGCAGTGAATGGGCAGGGGGCACCTACGAGCAGTACTTC.

This clonotype was found many times. The chain couples TRBV6-1 to TRBJ2-5, with 7 nucleotides matching TRBD2. V dropped 9 bases and J dropped 3; count of bases not matched to a gene: 10. CDR3 size: 14 residues. The germline CDR1 and CDR2 sequences are MNHNS and SASEGT. The CDR3 is CASKAGLVKETQYF. CDR3 DNA: TGTGCCAGTAAAGCCGGACTAGTAAAAGAGACCCAGTACTTC.

This clonotype has more than one count but fewer than ten. With a much larger clone just one base away, this may be a read error. The missing conserved phenylalanine or tryptophan at the end of this CDR3 makes a read error likely. The chain is built from TRBV9 and TRBJ2-3; 7 bases are a match to TRBD1. J was trimmed by 6 bases and V by 3 bases; bases with no gene match: 7. Germline values: CDR1 SGDLS, CDR2 YYNGEE. CDR3 size: 14 residues. CDR3 protein: CASSAGQLPDTQYL. The CDR3 DNA is TGTGCCAGCAGCGCGGGACAGCTCCCGGATACGCAGTATTTG.

This clonotype was recorded at least ten times. CDR3 residues: CASSPTGAYQETQYF. DNA for the CDR3: TGTGCCAGCAGCCCGACAGGGGCGTACCAAGAGACCCAGTACTTC. The rearrangement uses TRBV7-9 and TRBJ2-5, with TRBD1 matching 8 bases. V lost 5 bases and J lost 0; bases outside the gene matches: 5. The V gene's germline CDR1 is SEHNR and CDR2 FQNEAQ (reference sequence). The CDR3 has 15 residues. The full variable domain, completed using reference TRBV7-9 and TRBJ2-5, is DTGVSQNPRHKITKRGQNVTFRCDPISEHNRLYWYRQTLGQGPEFLTYFQNEAQLEKSRLLSDRFSAERPKGSFSTLEIQRTEQGDSAMYLCASSPTGAYQETQYFGPGTRLLVL.

This clonotype was picked up many times. The rearrangement joins TRBV5-6 to TRBJ1-1, with 7 bases matching TRBD1. This CDR3 has 17 residues. Losses at the gene ends were 2 bases for V and 2 bases for J; bases not matched to a gene: 12. CDR1 SGHDT and CDR2 YYEEEE come from the germline V gene. The CDR3 DNA follows: TGTGCCAGCAGCTTTATATCGGGGACAGAAACTAACACTGAAGCTTTCTTT. As protein: CASSFISGTETNTEAFF. Full variable domain (rest looked up from reference TRBV5-6 and TRBJ1-1): DAGVTQSPTHLIKTRGQQVTLRCSPKSGHDTVSWYQQALGQGPQFIFQYYEEEERQRGNFPDRFSGHQFPNYSSELNVNALLLGDSALYLCASSFISGTETNTEAFFGQGTRLTVV.

Ten or more counts support this clonotype. The V call is TRBV2, the J call TRBJ2-7, with 10 bases aligning to TRBD2. CDR1 is SNHLY, CDR2 FYNNEI, per germline. Germline trimming cut 4 bases from V and 2 bases from J; bases unmatched to any gene: 5. CDR3 length equals 15 residues. The CDR3 is CASSVISGGAYEQYF. CDR3 nucleotide sequence: TGTGCCAGCAGTGTTATAAGCGGGGGGGCCTACGAGCAGTACTTC.

This clonotype was seen many times. The chain couples TRBV30 to TRBJ1-6; D is ambiguous. Trimming removed 2 bases from V and 19 bases from J, with 12 bases in between. The CDR3 runs 10 residues. Per germline, CDR1 GTSNPN and CDR2 SVGIG (reference sequence). CDR3 nucleotides: TGTGCCTGGAGTCACACTCAATTACACTTT. Amino acid sequence: CAWSHTQLHF.

This clonotype was seen a few times. V usage is TRBV2 and J usage is TRBJ2-7; possibly TRBD2 for D (7 bases). The CDR3 covers 12 residues. From germline, CDR1 is SNHLY and CDR2 FYNNEI. With 5 bases removed from V and 7 bases from J, the gap between germline ends came to 12 bases. Here the CDR3 reads CASSRTAGEQYF. In DNA, the CDR3 is TGTGCCAGCAGTCGGACAGCGGGGGAGCAGTACTTC. The variable domain in full, with the rest retrieved from reference TRBV2 and TRBJ2-7, is EPEVTQTPSHQVTQMGQEVILRCVPISNHLYFYWYRQILGQKVEFLVSFYNNEISEKSEIFDDQFSVERPDGSNFTLKIRSTKLEDSAMYFCASSRTAGEQYFGPGTRLTVT.